This record looks at one T cell receptor beta chain sequence and its context. The data originate from a study of cytomegalovirus exposure and HLA in healthy donors. Trimming took off 8 bases at V and 4 bases at J, with 11 bases between the two ends. This CDR3 is built from 12 residues. Looked up from germline, CDR1 is MGHDK and CDR2 is SYGVNS. In the PCR, 60 Vbeta and 13 Jbeta primers were used. The method was immunoSEQ multiplex PCR; TCRdb's version includes in-frame clones alone and lacks a portion of them. The sample shows about 110,000 clones, over 80% of them seen only once. The source material was PBMCs. This chain uses TRBV25-1 with TRBJ1-2; unclear D gene. This TCR derives from a man between 50 and 59 years old in good health and CMV-seronegative. The CDR3 protein is CASGPGLYGYTF. The CDR3 DNA follows: TGTGCCAGCGGCCCAGGCCTCTATGGCTACACCTTC.